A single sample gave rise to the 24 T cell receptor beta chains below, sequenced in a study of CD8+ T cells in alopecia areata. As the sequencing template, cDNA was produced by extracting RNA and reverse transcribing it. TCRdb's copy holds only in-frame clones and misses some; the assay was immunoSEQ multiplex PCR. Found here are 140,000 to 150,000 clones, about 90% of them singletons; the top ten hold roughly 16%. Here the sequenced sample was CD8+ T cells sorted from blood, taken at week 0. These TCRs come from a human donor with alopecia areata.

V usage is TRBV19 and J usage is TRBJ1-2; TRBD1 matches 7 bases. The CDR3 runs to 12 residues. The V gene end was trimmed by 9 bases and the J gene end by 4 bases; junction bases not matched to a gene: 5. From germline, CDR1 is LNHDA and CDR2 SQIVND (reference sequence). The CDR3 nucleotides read TGTGCCAGCGCGGGACAGAGCTATGGCTACACCTTC. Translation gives CASAGQSYGYTF.

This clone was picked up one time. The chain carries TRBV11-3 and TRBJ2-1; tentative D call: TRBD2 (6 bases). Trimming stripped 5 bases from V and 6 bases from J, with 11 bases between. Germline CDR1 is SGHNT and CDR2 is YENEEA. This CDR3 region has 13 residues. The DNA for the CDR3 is TGTGCCAGCAGCCCCCTGACTAGCAATGAGCAGTTCTTC. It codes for CASSPLTSNEQFF.

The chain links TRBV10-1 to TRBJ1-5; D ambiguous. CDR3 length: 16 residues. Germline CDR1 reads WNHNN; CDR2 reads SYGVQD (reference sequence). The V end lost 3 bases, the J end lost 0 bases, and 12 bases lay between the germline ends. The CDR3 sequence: CASSEVEAASNQPQHF. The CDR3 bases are TGCGCCAGCAGTGAAGTAGAGGCAGCTAGCAATCAGCCCCAGCATTTT.

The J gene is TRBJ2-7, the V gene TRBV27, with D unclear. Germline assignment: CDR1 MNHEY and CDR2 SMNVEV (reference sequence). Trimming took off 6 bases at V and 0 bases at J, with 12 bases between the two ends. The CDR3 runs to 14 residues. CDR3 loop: CASSQNHGSYEQYF. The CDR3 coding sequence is TGTGCCAGCAGCCAAAATCACGGCTCCTACGAGCAGTACTTC.

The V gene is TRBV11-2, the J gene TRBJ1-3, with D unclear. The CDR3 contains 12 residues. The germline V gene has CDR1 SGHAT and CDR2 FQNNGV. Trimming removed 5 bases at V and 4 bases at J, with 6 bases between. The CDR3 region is CASSPWGNTIYF. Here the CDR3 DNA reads TGTGCCAGCAGCCCTTGGGGAAACACCATATATTTT. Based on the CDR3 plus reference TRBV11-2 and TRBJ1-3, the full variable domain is EAGVAQSPRYKIIEKRQSVAFWCNPISGHATLYWYQQILGQGPKLLIQFQNNGVVDDSQLPKDRFSAERLKGVDSTLKIQPAKLEDSAVYLCASSPWGNTIYFGEGSWLTVV.

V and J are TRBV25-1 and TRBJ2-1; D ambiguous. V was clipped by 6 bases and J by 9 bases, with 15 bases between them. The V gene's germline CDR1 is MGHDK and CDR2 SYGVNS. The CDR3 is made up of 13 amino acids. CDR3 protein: CASSVAPRIEQFF. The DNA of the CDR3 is TGTGCCAGCAGCGTAGCACCGAGAATTGAGCAGTTCTTC.

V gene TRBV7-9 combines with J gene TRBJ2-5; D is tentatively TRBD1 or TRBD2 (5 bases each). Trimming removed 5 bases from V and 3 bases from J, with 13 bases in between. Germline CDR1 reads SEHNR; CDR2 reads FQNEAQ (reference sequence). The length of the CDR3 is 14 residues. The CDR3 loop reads CASSGGRAKETQYF. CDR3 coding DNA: TGTGCCAGCAGCGGGGGACGAGCAAAAGAGACCCAGTACTTC.

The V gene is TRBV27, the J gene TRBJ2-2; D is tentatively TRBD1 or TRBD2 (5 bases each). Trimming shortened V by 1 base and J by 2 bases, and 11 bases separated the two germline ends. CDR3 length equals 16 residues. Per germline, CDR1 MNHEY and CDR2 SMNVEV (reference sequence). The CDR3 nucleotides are TGTGCCAGCAGTTTATTGGGGGAGACTAACACCGGGGAGCTGTTTTTT. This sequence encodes CASSLLGETNTGELFF.

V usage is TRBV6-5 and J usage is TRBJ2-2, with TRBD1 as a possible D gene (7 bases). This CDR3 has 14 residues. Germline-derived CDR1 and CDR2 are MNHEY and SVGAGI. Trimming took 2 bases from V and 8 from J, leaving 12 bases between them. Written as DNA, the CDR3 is TGTGCCAGCAGTTACGGAGGGGGCTTTGGGGAGCTGTTTTTT. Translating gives CASSYGGGFGELFF.

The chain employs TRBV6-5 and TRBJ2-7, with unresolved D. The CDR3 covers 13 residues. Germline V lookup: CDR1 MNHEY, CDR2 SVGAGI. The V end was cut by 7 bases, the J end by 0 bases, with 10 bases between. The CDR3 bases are TGTGCCAGCAAGGACGGTCGCTCCTACGAGCAGTACTTC. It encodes CASKDGRSYEQYF.

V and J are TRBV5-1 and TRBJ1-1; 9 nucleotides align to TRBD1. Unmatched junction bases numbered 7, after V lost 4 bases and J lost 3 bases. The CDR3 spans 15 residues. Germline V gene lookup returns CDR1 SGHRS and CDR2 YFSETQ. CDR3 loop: CASSPGDRADTEAFF. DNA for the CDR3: TGCGCCAGCAGCCCTGGGGACAGGGCGGACACTGAAGCTTTCTTT.

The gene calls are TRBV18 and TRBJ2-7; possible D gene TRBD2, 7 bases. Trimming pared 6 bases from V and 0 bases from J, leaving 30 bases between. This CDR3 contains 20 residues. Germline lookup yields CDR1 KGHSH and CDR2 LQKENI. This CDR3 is CASSHSNLGGPAFSSYEQYF. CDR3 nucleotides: TGTGCCAGCTCGCATTCAAATCTGGGGGGGCCGGCTTTCAGCTCCTACGAGCAGTACTTC.

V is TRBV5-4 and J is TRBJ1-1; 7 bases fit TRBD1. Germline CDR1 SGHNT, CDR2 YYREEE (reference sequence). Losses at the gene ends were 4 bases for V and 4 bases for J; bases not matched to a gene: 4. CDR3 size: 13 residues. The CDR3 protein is CASSPTGVTEAFF. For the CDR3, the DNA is TGTGCCAGCAGCCCTACAGGGGTCACTGAAGCTTTCTTT.

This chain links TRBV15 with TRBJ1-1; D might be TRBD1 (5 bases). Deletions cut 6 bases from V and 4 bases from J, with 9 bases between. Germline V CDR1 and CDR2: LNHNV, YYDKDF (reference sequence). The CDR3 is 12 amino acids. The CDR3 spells CATSGGGTEAFF. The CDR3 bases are TGTGCCACCAGTGGGGGTGGCACTGAAGCTTTCTTT.

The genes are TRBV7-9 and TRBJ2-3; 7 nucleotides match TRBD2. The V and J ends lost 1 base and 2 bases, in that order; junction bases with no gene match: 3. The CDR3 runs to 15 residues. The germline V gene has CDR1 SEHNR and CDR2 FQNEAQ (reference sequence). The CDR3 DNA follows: TGTGCCAGCAGCTTAGAGCGGGGTTCCACAGATACGCAGTATTTT. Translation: CASSLERGSTDTQYF.

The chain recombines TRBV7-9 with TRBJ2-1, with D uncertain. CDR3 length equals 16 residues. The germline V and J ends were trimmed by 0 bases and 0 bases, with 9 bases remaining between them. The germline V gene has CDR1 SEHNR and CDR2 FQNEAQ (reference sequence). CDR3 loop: CASSLAAGSSYNEQFF. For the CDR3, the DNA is TGTGCCAGCAGCTTAGCGGCAGGTAGCTCCTACAATGAGCAGTTCTTC.

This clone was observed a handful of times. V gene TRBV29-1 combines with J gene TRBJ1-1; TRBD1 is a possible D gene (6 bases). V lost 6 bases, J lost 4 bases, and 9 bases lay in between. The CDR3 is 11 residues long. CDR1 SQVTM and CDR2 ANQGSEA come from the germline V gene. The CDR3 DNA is TGCAGCGTGAAAGGGGGCACTGAAGCTTTCTTT. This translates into CSVKGGTEAFF.

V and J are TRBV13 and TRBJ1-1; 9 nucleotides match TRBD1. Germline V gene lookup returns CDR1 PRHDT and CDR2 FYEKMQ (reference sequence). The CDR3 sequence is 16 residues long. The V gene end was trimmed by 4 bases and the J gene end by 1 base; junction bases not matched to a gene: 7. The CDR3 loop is CASSSIGQGRNTEAFF. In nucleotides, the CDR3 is TGTGCCAGCAGCTCGATTGGACAGGGGAGGAACACTGAAGCTTTCTTT.

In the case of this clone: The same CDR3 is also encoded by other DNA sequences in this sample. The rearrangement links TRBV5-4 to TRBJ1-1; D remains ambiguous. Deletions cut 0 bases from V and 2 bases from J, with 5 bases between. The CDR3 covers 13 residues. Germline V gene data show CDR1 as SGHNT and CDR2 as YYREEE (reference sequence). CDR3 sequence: CASSLEVNTEAFF. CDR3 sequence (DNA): TGTGCCAGCAGCTTGGAGGTAAACACTGAAGCTTTCTTT.

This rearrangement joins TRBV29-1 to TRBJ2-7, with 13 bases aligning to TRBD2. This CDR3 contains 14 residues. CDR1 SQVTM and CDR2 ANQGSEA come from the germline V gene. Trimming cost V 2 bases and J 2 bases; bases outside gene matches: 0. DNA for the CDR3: TGCAGCGTTGAAACTAGCGGGGGGGCCTACGAGCAGTACTTC. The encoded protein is CSVETSGGAYEQYF.

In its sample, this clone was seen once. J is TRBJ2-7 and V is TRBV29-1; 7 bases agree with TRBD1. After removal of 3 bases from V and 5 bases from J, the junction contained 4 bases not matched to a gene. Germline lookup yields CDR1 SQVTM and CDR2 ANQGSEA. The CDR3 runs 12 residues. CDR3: CSVETGTNEQYF. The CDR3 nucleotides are TGCAGCGTTGAGACAGGGACGAACGAGCAGTACTTC.

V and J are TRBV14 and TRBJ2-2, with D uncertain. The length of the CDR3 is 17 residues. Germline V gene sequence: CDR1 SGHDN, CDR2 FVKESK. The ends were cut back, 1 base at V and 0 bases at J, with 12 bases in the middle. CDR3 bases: TGTGCCAGCAGCCAAGTGGAAGCAAGCCCGAACACCGGGGAGCTGTTTTTT. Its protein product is CASSQVEASPNTGELFF.

CDR3 sequence (DNA): TGTGCCAGCAGTTACGGGCGCGGGGGGGCAGGCTACGAGCAGTACTTC. Residues: CASSYGRGGAGYEQYF. This chain uses TRBV6-5 with TRBJ2-7; 9 nucleotides align to TRBD2. The trim removed 2 bases at V and 3 bases at J, leaving 8 bases unmatched. CDR1 MNHEY and CDR2 SVGAGI come from the germline V gene. CDR3 length equals 16 residues.

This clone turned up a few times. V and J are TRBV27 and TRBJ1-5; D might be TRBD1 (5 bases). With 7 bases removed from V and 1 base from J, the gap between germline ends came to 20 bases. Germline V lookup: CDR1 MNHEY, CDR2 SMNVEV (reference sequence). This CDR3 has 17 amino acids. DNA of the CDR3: TGTGCCAGCATCCCCTCGGGGGGGGATATGAGCAATCAGCCCCAGCATTTT. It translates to CASIPSGGDMSNQPQHF.